The entry that follows covers one T cell receptor beta chain sequence. This sample was included in a study of blood T cell repertoires in COVID-19. CDR1 is MDHEN and CDR2 is SYDVKM in the germline V gene. The CDR3 loop spans 13 amino acids. V lost 10 bases and J lost 2; bases outside the gene matches: 6. The table came from immunoSEQ multiplex PCR; TCRdb's copy has only in-frame clones and leaves some out. Of 300,000 or so clones in the sample, approximately 88% are singletons; the top ten hold nearly 6.5%. The sample comprised peripheral blood. V usage is TRBV28 and J usage is TRBJ2-3, with 7 positions matching TRBD2. The receptor's source is a young man who had recovered from COVID-19. The CDR3, as DNA: TGTGCCACTTCCGGGGGGAACACAGATACGCAGTATTTT. It yields the protein CATSGGNTDTQYF.